The clone carrying this T cell receptor (beta chain) has a single count. This sample is drawn from a study of blood T cell repertoires in COVID-19. TCRdb keeps only in-frame clones here, not all; method: immunoSEQ multiplex PCR. This sample yields fewer than 400,000 clones, of which about 87% are seen a single time; about 8.9% belongs to the top ten. The CDR3 has 18 residues. Germline loops: CDR1 LGHNA, CDR2 YSLEER. J gave up 6 bases and V 4 bases, and 19 bases lay outside the gene matches. Those enrolled, adults aged roughly 18 to 90 years, came from 24 US areas. Cohort placement rested on clinical history that participants reported themselves. Each recovered donor of Cohort 3 presented with two negative PCRs, clearance, or symptom resolution.

V gene TRBV4-3 combines with J gene TRBJ1-2; 8 nucleotides agree with TRBD1. The receptor's source is a young woman who had recovered from COVID-19. The specimen was PBMCs or T cells enriched from blood (not recorded which). The CDR3, as DNA: TGCGCCAGCAGCCGAGAACCCCGACAGGGGTACGGTAGGAATGGCTACACCTTC. It is translated as CASSREPRQGYGRNGYTF.